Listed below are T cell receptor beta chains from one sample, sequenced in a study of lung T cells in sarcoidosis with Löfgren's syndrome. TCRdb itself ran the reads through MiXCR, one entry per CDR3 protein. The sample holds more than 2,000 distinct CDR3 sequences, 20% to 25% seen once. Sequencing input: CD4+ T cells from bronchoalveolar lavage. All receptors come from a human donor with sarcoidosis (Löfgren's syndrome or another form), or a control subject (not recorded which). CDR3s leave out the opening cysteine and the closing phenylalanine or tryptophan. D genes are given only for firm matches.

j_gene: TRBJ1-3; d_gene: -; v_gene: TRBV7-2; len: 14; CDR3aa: ASSLARGSAGNTIY
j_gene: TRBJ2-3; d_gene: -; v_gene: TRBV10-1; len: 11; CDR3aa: ASSDTVRGTQY
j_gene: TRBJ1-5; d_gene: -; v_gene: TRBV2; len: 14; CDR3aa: ASNVLGRNSNQPQH
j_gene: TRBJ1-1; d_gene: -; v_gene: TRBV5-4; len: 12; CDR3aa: ASSLRGMNTEAF
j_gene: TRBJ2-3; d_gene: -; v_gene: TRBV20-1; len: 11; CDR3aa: SARDVGTDTQY
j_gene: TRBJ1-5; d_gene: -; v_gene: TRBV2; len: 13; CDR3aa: ASSDGLQRNQPQH
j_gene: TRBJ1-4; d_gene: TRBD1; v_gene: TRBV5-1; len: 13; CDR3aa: ASSPRGTGSEKLF
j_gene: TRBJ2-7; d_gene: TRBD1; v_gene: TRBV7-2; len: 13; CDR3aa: ASSSPDRGQYEQY
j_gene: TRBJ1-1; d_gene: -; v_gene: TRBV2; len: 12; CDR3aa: ASSGRTVNTEAF
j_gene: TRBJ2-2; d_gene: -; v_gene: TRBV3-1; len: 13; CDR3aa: ASSHTGPSFRELF
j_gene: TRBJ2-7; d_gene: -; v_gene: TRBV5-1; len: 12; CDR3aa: ASSLAGTPYEQY
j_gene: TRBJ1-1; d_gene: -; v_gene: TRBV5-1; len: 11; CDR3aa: ASSLVPNTEAF
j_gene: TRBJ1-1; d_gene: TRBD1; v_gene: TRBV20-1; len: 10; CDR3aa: SAQDRVTEAF
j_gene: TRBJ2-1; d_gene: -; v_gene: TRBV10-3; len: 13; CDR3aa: AISGTGPGVDEQF
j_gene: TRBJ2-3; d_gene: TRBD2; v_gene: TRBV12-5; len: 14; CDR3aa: ASGGQAGAITDTQY
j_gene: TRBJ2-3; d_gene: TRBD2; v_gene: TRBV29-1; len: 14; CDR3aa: SVGGLAGGTTSTQY
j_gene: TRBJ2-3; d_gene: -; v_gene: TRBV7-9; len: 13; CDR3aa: ASSYQELSTDTQY
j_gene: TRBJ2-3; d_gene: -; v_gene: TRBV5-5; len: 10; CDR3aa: ASSLEVDTQY
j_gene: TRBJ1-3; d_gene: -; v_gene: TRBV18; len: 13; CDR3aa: ASSPVHSYGNTIY
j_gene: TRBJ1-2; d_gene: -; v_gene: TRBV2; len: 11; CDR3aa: ASSYATNYGYT
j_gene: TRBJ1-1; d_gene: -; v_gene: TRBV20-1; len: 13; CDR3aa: SASPMRGGNTEAF
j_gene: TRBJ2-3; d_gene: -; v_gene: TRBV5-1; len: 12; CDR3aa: ASSPLSRTDTQY
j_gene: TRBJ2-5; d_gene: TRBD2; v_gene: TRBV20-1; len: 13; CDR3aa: SARGPGLAGETQY
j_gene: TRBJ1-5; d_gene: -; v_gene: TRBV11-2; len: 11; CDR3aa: ASSLESNQPQH
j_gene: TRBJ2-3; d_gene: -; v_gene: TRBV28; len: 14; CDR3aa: ASSLSGQGIRDTQY
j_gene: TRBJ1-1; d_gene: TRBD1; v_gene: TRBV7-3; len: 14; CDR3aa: ASSPTRDSVNTEAF
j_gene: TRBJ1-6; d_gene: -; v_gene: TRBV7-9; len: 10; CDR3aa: ASRTIVSPLH
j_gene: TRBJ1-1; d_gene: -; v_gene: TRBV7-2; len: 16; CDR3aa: ASSVRRVGSPANTEAF
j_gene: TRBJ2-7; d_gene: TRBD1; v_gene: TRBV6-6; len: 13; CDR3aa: ASSYSKGAKSEQY
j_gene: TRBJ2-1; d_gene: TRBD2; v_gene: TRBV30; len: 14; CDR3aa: AWSVPNSGIYNEQF
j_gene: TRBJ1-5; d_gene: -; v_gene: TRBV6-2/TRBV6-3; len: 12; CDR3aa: ASSYYKGSQSQH